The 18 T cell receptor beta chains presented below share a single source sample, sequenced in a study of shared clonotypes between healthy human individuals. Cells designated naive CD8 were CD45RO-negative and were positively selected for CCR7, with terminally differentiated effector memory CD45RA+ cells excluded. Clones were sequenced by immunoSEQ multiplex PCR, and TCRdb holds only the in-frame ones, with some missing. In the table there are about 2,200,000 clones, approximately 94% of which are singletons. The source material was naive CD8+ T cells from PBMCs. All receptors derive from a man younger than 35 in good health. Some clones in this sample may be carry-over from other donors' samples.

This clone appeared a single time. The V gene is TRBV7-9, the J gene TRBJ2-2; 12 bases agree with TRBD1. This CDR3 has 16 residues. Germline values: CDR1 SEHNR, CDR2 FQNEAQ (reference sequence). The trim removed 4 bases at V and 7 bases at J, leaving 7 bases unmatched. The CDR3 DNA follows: TGTGCCAGCAGCTCAGCGGGACAGGGGGCGATCGGGGAGCTGTTTTTT. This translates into CASSSAGQGAIGELFF. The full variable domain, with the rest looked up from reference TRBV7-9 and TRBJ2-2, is DTGVSQNPRHKITKRGQNVTFRCDPISEHNRLYWYRQTLGQGPEFLTYFQNEAQLEKSRLLSDRFSAERPKGSFSTLEIQRTEQGDSAMYLCASSSAGQGAIGELFFGEGSRLTVL.

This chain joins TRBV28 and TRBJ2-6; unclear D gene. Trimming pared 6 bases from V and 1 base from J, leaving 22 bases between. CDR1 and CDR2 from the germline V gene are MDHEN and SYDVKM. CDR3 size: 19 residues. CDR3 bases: TGTGCCAGCAGAGTTGCTCCAAACCTCCGGAGTTCTGGGGCCAACGTCCTGACTTTC. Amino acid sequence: CASRVAPNLRSSGANVLTF.

The CDR3 DNA reads as TGTGCCAGCACGGGAAGGCCACTCCTGAATCAGCCCCAGCATTTT. Its translation: CASTGRPLLNQPQHF. This rearrangement joins TRBV28 to TRBJ1-5; D uncertain. V dropped 7 bases and J dropped 4 bases, with 17 bases sitting between them. Germline V gives CDR1 MDHEN, CDR2 SYDVKM. The CDR3 sequence is 15 residues long.

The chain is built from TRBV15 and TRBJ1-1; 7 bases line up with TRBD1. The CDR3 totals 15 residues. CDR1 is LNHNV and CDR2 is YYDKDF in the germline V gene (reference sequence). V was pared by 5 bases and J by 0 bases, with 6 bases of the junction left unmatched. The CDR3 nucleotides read TGTGCCACCAGCGGAGCAGGGGGGATGAACACTGAAGCTTTCTTT. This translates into CATSGAGGMNTEAFF.

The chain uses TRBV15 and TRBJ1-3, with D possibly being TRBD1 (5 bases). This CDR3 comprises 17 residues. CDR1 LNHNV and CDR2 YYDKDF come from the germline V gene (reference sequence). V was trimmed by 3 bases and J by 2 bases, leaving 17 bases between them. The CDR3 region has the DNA TGTGCCACCAGCAGTGAGAGAAGACAGTCGCCTGGAAACACCATATATTTT. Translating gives CATSSERRQSPGNTIYF.

For the CDR3, the DNA is TGTGCCAGCAGCTTAGTTAAGGGTGAAGCTTTCTTT. This translates into CASSLVKGEAFF. The chain recombines TRBV7-2 with TRBJ1-1; D uncertain. V was trimmed by 1 base and J by 7 bases, leaving 7 bases between them. The CDR3 length is 12 residues. CDR1 is SGHTA, CDR2 FQGNSA, per germline.

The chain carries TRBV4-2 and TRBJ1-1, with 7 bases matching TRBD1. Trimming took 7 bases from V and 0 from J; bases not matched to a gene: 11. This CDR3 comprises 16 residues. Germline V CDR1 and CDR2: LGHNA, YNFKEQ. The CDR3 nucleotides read TGTGCCAGCAACCGGGACAGTAATATCATGAACACTGAAGCTTTCTTT. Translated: CASNRDSNIMNTEAFF.

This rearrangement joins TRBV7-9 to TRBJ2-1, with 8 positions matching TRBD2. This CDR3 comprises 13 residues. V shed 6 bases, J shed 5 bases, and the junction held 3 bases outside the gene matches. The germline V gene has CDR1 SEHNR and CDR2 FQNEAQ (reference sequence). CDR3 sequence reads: CASRWTSHNEQFF. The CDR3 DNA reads TGTGCCAGCAGATGGACTAGCCACAATGAGCAGTTCTTC. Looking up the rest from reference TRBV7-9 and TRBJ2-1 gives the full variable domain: DTGVSQNPRHKITKRGQNVTFRCDPISEHNRLYWYRQTLGQGPEFLTYFQNEAQLEKSRLLSDRFSAERPKGSFSTLEIQRTEQGDSAMYLCASRWTSHNEQFFGPGTRLTVL.

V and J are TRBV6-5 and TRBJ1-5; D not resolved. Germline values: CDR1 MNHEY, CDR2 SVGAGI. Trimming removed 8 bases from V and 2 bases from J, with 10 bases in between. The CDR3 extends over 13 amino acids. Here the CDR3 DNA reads TGTGCCAGCGGAGGGAGCGGCAATCAGCCCCAGCATTTT. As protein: CASGGSGNQPQHF.

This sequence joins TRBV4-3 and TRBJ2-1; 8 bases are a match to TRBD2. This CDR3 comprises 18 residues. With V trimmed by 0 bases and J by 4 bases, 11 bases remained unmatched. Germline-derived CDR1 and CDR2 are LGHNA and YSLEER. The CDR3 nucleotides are TGCGCCAGCAGCCAAGAAACCCCCGGACTAGCTATATACAATGAGCAGTTCTTC. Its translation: CASSQETPGLAIYNEQFF.

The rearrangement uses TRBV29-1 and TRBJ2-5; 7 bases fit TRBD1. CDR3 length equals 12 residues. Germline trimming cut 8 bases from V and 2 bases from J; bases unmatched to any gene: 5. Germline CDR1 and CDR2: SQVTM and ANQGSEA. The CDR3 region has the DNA TGCAGCACCGGGACAGCTCAAGAGACCCAGTACTTC. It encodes CSTGTAQETQYF.

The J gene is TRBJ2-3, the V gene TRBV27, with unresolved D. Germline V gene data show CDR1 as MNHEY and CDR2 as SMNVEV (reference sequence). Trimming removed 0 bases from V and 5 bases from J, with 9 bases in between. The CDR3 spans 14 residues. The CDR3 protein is CASSLSRWGDTQYF. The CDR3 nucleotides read TGTGCCAGCAGTTTATCTCGATGGGGAGATACGCAGTATTTT.

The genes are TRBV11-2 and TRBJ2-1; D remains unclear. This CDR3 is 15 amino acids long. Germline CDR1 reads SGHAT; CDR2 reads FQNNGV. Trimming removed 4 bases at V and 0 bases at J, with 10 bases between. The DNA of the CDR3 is TGTGCCAGCAGCTCCCGAGAGGTCTCCTACAATGAGCAGTTCTTC. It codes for CASSSREVSYNEQFF.

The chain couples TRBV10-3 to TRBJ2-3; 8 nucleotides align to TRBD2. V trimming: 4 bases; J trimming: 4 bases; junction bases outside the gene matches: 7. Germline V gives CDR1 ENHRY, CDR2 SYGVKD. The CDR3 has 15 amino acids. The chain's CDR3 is CAISGRLAMADTQYF. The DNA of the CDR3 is TGTGCCATCAGTGGTAGACTAGCGATGGCAGATACGCAGTATTTT.

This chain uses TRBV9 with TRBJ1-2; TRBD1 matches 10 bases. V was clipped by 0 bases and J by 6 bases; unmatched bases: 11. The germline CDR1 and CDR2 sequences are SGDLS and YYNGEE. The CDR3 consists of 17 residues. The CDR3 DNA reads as TGTGCCAGCAGCGTAGAGGGACAGGGGACCCGACCGGATGGCTACACCTTC. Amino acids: CASSVEGQGTRPDGYTF.

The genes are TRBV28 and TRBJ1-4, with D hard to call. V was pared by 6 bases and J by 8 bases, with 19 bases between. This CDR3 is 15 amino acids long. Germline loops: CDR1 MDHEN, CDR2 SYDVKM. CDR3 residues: CASRIRPVSTEKLFF. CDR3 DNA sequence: TGTGCCAGCAGAATTAGACCAGTCAGTACCGAAAAACTGTTTTTT.

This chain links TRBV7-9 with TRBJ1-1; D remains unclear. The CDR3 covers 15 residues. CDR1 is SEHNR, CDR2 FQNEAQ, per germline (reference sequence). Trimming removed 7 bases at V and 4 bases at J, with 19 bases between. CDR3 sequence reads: CASNPVGSGGTEAFF. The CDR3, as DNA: TGTGCCAGCAACCCTGTGGGGTCCGGCGGCACTGAAGCTTTCTTT.

CDR3 bases: TGTGCCAGCAGCACGGGACTAGCGGGAAGATGGAAGCAGTACTTC. Translation: CASSTGLAGRWKQYF. The chain carries TRBV7-9 and TRBJ2-7, with 13 bases fitting TRBD2. The germline CDR1 and CDR2 sequences are SEHNR and FQNEAQ (reference sequence). With 5 bases clipped from V and 8 bases from J, the junction kept 9 bases outside the gene matches. The CDR3 covers 15 residues. Looking up the rest from reference TRBV7-9 and TRBJ2-7 gives the full variable domain: DTGVSQNPRHKITKRGQNVTFRCDPISEHNRLYWYRQTLGQGPEFLTYFQNEAQLEKSRLLSDRFSAERPKGSFSTLEIQRTEQGDSAMYLCASSTGLAGRWKQYFGPGTRLTVT.